This is a list of T cell receptor beta chains from one sample in a study of blood T cell repertoires in COVID-19. The assay was immunoSEQ multiplex PCR, and TCRdb's table has in-frame clones only and misses some. The repertoire holds 300,000 to 350,000 clones, with nearly 90% as singletons. The material sequenced was PBMCs or T cells enriched from blood (not recorded which). The receptors originated from a woman aged 25 to 39 who had recovered from COVID-19. The CDR3 runs from the conserved cysteine through the conserved F or W. The D gene is left open where the match is weak. Some rows mark clone size as missing; the rest say once, few, many or name a class of expanded clone.

size: .; J: TRBJ2-1; D: TRBD2; V: TRBV19; DNA: TGTGCCAGTAGTATTTTTTTGGGGACTAGCGAACGGAATGAGCAGTTCTTC; CDR3: CASSIFLGTSERNEQFF
size: few; J: TRBJ1-4; D: TRBD1; V: TRBV7-6; DNA: TGTGCCAGCAGCTTAGGGCAGGGGGCGGTTAATGAAAAACTGTTTTTT; CDR3: CASSLGQGAVNEKLFF
size: .; J: TRBJ1-6; D: .; V: TRBV5-1; DNA: TGCGCCAGCAGCGCCGGCCGGAGCTCCTATAATTCACCCCTCCACTTT; CDR3: CASSAGRSSYNSPLHF
size: .; J: TRBJ1-1; D: TRBD1; V: TRBV27; DNA: TGTGCCAGCAGTTTATCGCACCGGGACACAGGGGAATACAGCACTGAAGCTTTCTTT; CDR3: CASSLSHRDTGEYSTEAFF
size: .; J: TRBJ2-5; D: .; V: TRBV5-4; DNA: TGTGCCAGCAGCAGCCATGAGACCCAGTACTTC; CDR3: CASSSHETQYF
size: .; J: TRBJ2-7; D: .; V: TRBV19; DNA: TGTGCCAGTAGGCTGAGCGGCGGATCAGGCCACGAGCAGTACTTC; CDR3: CASRLSGGSGHEQYF
size: few; J: TRBJ1-6; D: TRBD1; V: TRBV3-1/TRBV3-2; DNA: TGTGCCAGCAGCCCCCGGGACAGAGATTCACCCCTCCACTTT; CDR3: CASSPRDRDSPLHF
size: .; J: TRBJ2-1; D: TRBD2; V: TRBV7-2; DNA: TGTGCCAGCAGCTCGCGGCGGGAGATAGACAATGAGCAGTTCTTC; CDR3: CASSSRREIDNEQFF
size: .; J: TRBJ1-1; D: TRBD1; V: TRBV11-3; DNA: TGTGCCAGCAGCCTATCGACAGGGTGGAACACTGAAGCTTTCTTT; CDR3: CASSLSTGWNTEAFF
size: .; J: TRBJ1-5; D: .; V: TRBV18; DNA: TGTGCCAGCTCACCACGTCAGGATCAGCCCCAGCATTTT; CDR3: CASSPRQDQPQHF
size: .; J: TRBJ2-7; D: .; V: TRBV20-1; DNA: TGCAGTGCTAGTGCAGCTAATTTCGGGATTTACGAGCAGTACTTC; CDR3: CSASAANFGIYEQYF
size: .; J: TRBJ2-7; D: TRBD2; V: TRBV6-5; DNA: TGTGCCAGCGGTCGTCTAGCGGGAGTGAAGGACGAGCAGTACTTC; CDR3: CASGRLAGVKDEQYF
size: .; J: TRBJ1-1; D: .; V: TRBV5-1; DNA: TGCGCCAGTACCCCAGAAGCAGGCGCCGTGAACACTGAAGCTTTCTTT; CDR3: CASTPEAGAVNTEAFF
size: .; J: TRBJ2-7; D: TRBD1; V: TRBV5-1; DNA: TGCGCCAGCAGCTTGGGCGATAGTCAGGGGGACGAGCAGTACTTC; CDR3: CASSLGDSQGDEQYF
size: .; J: TRBJ2-5; D: .; V: TRBV3-1/TRBV3-2; DNA: TGTGCCAGCAGCCAAGGGTCGGCGGCCACGGGGACCCAGTACTTC; CDR3: CASSQGSAATGTQYF
size: .; J: TRBJ2-3; D: .; V: TRBV18; DNA: TGTGCCAGCTCACCAACAGGGCCCAACACAGATACGCAGTATTTT; CDR3: CASSPTGPNTDTQYF
size: .; J: TRBJ1-2; D: .; V: TRBV5-1; DNA: TGCGCCAGCAGCTTAACAGACTACGATAACTATGGCTACACCTTC; CDR3: CASSLTDYDNYGYTF
size: .; J: TRBJ2-3; D: .; V: TRBV13; DNA: TGTGCCAGCAGCTCCCCGACAGGCAGGGGTAGCACAGATACGCAGTATTTT; CDR3: CASSSPTGRGSTDTQYF
size: once; J: TRBJ2-7; D: TRBD1; V: TRBV6-1; DNA: TGTGCCAGCAGTGAATCCGGGACAGGGGCTGATTTCTACGAGCAGTACTTC; CDR3: CASSESGTGADFYEQYF
size: .; J: TRBJ2-7; D: TRBD2; V: TRBV30; DNA: TGTGCCTGGGGGGGAGTCATAGCGGGAGGGCCGAGTGAGCAGTACTTC; CDR3: CAWGGVIAGGPSEQYF
size: .; J: TRBJ2-6; D: .; V: TRBV2; DNA: TGTGCCAGCAGTCTAGAGAGGTCTGGGGCCAACGTCCTGACTTTC; CDR3: CASSLERSGANVLTF
size: .; J: TRBJ2-1; D: .; V: TRBV5-1; DNA: TGCGCCAGCAGCATTATACAGCAGGATGAGCAGTTCTTC; CDR3: CASSIIQQDEQFF
size: .; J: TRBJ2-3; D: .; V: TRBV24-1; DNA: TGTGCCACCAGTGTCGGAAGCGCCGGAGACACAGATACGCAGTATTTT; CDR3: CATSVGSAGDTDTQYF
size: .; J: TRBJ1-1; D: .; V: TRBV11-2; DNA: TGTGCCAGCAGCTCATCAGACAAGAACACTGAAGCTTTCTTT; CDR3: CASSSSDKNTEAFF
size: once; J: TRBJ1-5; D: TRBD1; V: TRBV19; DNA: TGTGCCAGTAGTGAGACAGGGGGAAGGCAGCCCCAGCATTTT; CDR3: CASSETGGRQPQHF
size: .; J: TRBJ1-1; D: .; V: TRBV28; DNA: TGTGCCAGCAGTTTGGGGGGACGGATAGTGAACACTGAAGCTTTCTTT; CDR3: CASSLGGRIVNTEAFF
size: few; J: TRBJ2-7; D: .; V: TRBV7-9; DNA: TGTGCCAGCACCACGGCCCAGGGAGGTATCTCCTACGAGCAGTACTTC; CDR3: CASTTAQGGISYEQYF
size: .; J: TRBJ2-2; D: .; V: TRBV5-1; DNA: TGCGCCAGCAGCTTGGATGCTAGTAGGACCGGGGAGCTGTTTTTT; CDR3: CASSLDASRTGELFF
size: .; J: TRBJ1-2; D: .; V: TRBV6-5; DNA: TGTGCCAGCAGTTACTCGTATGGGGGCCGATATGGCTACACCTTC; CDR3: CASSYSYGGRYGYTF
size: .; J: TRBJ2-1; D: TRBD2; V: TRBV3-1/TRBV3-2; DNA: TGTGCCAGCAGCTACGGGACTAGCGGGAGGGCCGGCGATGAGCAGTTCTTC; CDR3: CASSYGTSGRAGDEQFF
size: .; J: TRBJ2-3; D: .; V: TRBV24-1; DNA: TGTGCCACCAGTGATTTAGAGGAGGGGTCAGATACGCAGTATTTT; CDR3: CATSDLEEGSDTQYF
size: .; J: TRBJ2-3; D: .; V: TRBV5-1; DNA: TGCGCCAGCAGCTTGTACAGGGCAGATACGCAGTATTTT; CDR3: CASSLYRADTQYF
size: .; J: TRBJ1-3; D: .; V: TRBV11-2; DNA: TGTGCCAGCAGCTCACTTAATACAGGGTTGAACACCATATATTTT; CDR3: CASSSLNTGLNTIYF